The present T cell receptor (beta chain) was sequenced within a study of blood T cell repertoires in COVID-19. Study as a whole: Acute-phase and convalescent COVID-19 samples originated in the United States, Italy and Spain. Sample material is recorded as cDNA or gDNA derived from T cells, B-cell-depleted T cells, or PBMCs.

The V end lost 1 base, the J end lost 5 bases, and 9 bases lay between the germline ends. The CDR3 is 13 residues long. CDR1 and CDR2 from the germline V gene are SEHNR and FQNEAQ (reference sequence). Per the study methods: Nucleated cell number was recorded as an estimate derived from reference gene primer amplification. Produced via immunoSEQ multiplex PCR; TCRdb's table is partial and in-frame only. The V and J calls and the clone size are those of that table, but D and trimming were determined from the DNA. The sample comprises about 180,000 clones, about 86% of which are singletons, and 7.5% to 10% rests with the top ten.

Sequenced: peripheral blood. The chain couples TRBV7-9 to TRBJ2-7, with D hard to call. This clonotype originated in a middle-aged man with active or convalescent COVID-19. CDR3: CASSLESLHEQYF. The CDR3 nucleotides read TGTGCCAGCAGCTTAGAGAGCCTCCACGAGCAGTACTTC.